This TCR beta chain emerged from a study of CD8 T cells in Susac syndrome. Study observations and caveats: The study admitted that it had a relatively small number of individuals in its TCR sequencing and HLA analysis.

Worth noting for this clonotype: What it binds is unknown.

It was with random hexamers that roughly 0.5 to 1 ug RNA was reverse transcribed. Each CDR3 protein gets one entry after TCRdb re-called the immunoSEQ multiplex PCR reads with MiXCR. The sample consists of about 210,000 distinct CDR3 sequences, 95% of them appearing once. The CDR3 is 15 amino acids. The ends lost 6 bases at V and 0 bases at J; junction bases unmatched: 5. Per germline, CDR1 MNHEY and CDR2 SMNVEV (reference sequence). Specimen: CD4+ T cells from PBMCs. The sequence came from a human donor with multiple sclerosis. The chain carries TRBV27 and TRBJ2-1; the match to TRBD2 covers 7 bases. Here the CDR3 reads CASRGAGFSYNEQFF. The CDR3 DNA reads TGTGCCAGCAGGGGAGCGGGATTCTCCTACAATGAGCAGTTCTTC.